This T cell receptor (beta chain) was documented in a study of cytomegalovirus exposure and HLA in healthy donors. This CDR3 has 16 residues. With 6 bases clipped from V and 4 bases from J, the junction kept 12 bases outside the gene matches. Germline V gene sequence: CDR1 SNHLY, CDR2 FYNNEI. PCR employed 60 Vbeta and 13 Jbeta primers. The protocol was immunoSEQ multiplex PCR, while the TCRdb copy is restricted to in-frame clones and leaves out a portion. The table shows about 170,000 clones, with 78% occurring only once. The sequence derives from a woman aged 50 to 60 in good health and CMV-seropositive. Sequencing was performed on PBMCs. The chain links TRBV2 to TRBJ2-5, with 9 bases matching TRBD1. DNA of the CDR3: TGTGCCAGCAGGGACCCCCCGGGACAGGGAGGAGAGACCCAGTACTTC. It is translated as CASRDPPGQGGETQYF.